Following are 7 T cell receptor beta chains from one sample sequenced in a study of control samples from healthy donors and cancer patients. TCRdb keeps only in-frame clones here, not all; method: immunoSEQ multiplex PCR. The sample contains approximately 130,000 clones, roughly 90% of which appear only once. Material: blood. The receptors were sampled from a man aged 45-65 years in good health.

CDR3 sequence reads: CASSTGLAGEADTQYF. DNA of the CDR3: TGCGCCAGCAGCACGGGACTAGCGGGGGAGGCAGATACGCAGTATTTT. The chain joins TRBV5-1 to TRBJ2-3; 14 nucleotides align to TRBD2. The V and J ends lost 4 bases and 4 bases, in that order; junction bases with no gene match: 5. Germline V gene data show CDR1 as SGHRS and CDR2 as YFSETQ. The CDR3 totals 16 residues.

This chain links TRBV24-1 with TRBJ2-3; perhaps D is TRBD1 or TRBD2 (5 bases each). Looked up from germline, CDR1 is KGHDR and CDR2 is SFDVKD. Trimming removed 3 bases from V and 2 bases from J, with 8 bases in between. The CDR3 runs to 14 residues. The CDR3 sequence: CATSDPGLTDTQYF. The CDR3 DNA reads TGTGCCACCAGTGATCCGGGGCTCACAGATACGCAGTATTTT.

The chain recombines TRBV27 with TRBJ1-2, with unresolved D. Deletions cut 5 bases from V and 8 bases from J, with 15 bases between. Germline CDR1 is MNHEY and CDR2 is SMNVEV (reference sequence). The CDR3 spans 13 residues. The CDR3 sequence is CASSPRAPLGYTF. CDR3 sequence (DNA): TGTGCCAGCAGTCCCCGGGCCCCCCTAGGCTACACCTTC.

The rearrangement joins TRBV7-9 to TRBJ2-6, with D maybe TRBD2 (6 bases). The CDR3 loop spans 15 amino acids. Trimming took 6 bases from V and 4 from J, leaving 13 bases between them. CDR1 is SEHNR and CDR2 is FQNEAQ in the germline V gene (reference sequence). The CDR3 sequence is CASSVGGAGANVLTF. CDR3 sequence (DNA): TGTGCCAGCAGTGTAGGAGGGGCAGGGGCCAACGTCCTGACTTTC.

The chain combines TRBV15 with TRBJ1-5; no definite D call. The V gene lost 0 bases and the J gene lost 1 base, with 10 bases spanning the gap. Looked up from germline, CDR1 is LNHNV and CDR2 is YYDKDF (reference sequence). This CDR3 contains 16 residues. CDR3 sequence reads: CATSRDGWRSNQPQHF. CDR3 in DNA: TGTGCCACCAGCAGAGATGGTTGGCGGAGCAATCAGCCCCAGCATTTT.

The chain is built from TRBV4-3 and TRBJ1-5, with D tentatively TRBD1 (6 bases). The CDR3 totals 15 residues. V dropped 0 bases and J dropped 9 bases, with 15 bases sitting between them. CDR1 is LGHNA and CDR2 is YSLEER in the germline V gene. The CDR3 DNA reads as TGCGCCAGCAGCCAAGATTTCCAGGGGTGGGCGCCCCAGCATTTT. As protein: CASSQDFQGWAPQHF.

In nucleotides, the CDR3 is TGTGCCTGGAGTAAGGGGGACAGGGGGACGCCTAAGAACACTGAAGCTTTCTTT. It codes for CAWSKGDRGTPKNTEAFF. The chain combines TRBV30 with TRBJ1-1, with 11 bases that match TRBD1. CDR3 size: 18 residues. Germline V gene lookup returns CDR1 GTSNPN and CDR2 SVGIG (reference sequence). Germline trimming cut 2 bases from V and 1 base from J; bases unmatched to any gene: 12.